This T cell receptor beta chain came from a study of blood T cell repertoires in COVID-19. Study-wide context: There were acute and convalescent COVID-19 samples, and they came from the United States, Italy and Spain. Sample material is recorded as cDNA or gDNA derived from T cells, B-cell-depleted T cells, or PBMCs.

CDR1 is MRHNA and CDR2 is SNTAGT in the germline V gene. Unmatched junction bases numbered 0, after V lost 3 bases and J lost 1 base. This CDR3 comprises 15 residues. The authors' processing: Amplification of reference gene primers was used by the study to estimate nucleated cell counts. The method was immunoSEQ multiplex PCR; TCRdb's version includes in-frame clones alone and lacks a portion of them. V, J and clone size are those of that table, while D and trimming were read from the DNA. Among approximately 220,000 clones listed, just under 90% were seen once. The table lists this clone with many counts. Which cohort a participant joined came from the clinical history participants gave.

The chain recombines TRBV6-4 with TRBJ2-2; 9 nucleotides match TRBD2. The sequenced material came from PBMCs or T cells enriched from blood (not recorded which). The clonotype originates from a woman in her twenties or thirties with acute COVID-19. The CDR3 region is CASSELAGNTGELFF. The CDR3 DNA sequence: TGTGCCAGCAGTGAACTAGCGGGGAACACCGGGGAGCTGTTTTTT.